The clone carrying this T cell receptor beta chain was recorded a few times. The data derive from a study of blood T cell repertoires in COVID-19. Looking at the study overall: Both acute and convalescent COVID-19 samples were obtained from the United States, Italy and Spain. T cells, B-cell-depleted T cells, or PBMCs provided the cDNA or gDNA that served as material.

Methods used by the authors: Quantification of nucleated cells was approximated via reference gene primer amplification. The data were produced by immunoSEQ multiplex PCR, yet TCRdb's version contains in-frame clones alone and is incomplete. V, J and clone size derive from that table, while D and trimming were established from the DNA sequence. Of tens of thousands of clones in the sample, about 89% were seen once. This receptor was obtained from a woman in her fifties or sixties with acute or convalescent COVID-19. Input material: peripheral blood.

Here the CDR3 DNA reads TGTGCCAGCAGTCTAGCGGGGGCAGGAGTAGCCTACAATGAGCAGTTCTTC. Its protein is CASSLAGAGVAYNEQFF. The chain carries TRBV6-6 and TRBJ2-1; 10 nucleotides line up with TRBD2. The CDR3 spans 17 residues. V was clipped by 5 bases and J by 2 bases; unmatched bases: 9. CDR1 and CDR2 from the germline V gene are MNHNY and SVGAGI (reference sequence).